This T cell receptor beta chain was sequenced during a study of blood T cells in healthy people across ages. General study findings and limits: Estimated diversity, derived from one million T cells, was regarded as an underestimate.

It was roughly 10 milliliters of peripheral blood that were drawn from each donor. As for this clonotype: What it recognizes is unknown.

Trimming shortened V by 0 bases and J by 2 bases, and 9 bases separated the two germline ends. Per the germline V gene, CDR1 is SGHRS and CDR2 is YFSETQ. This CDR3 comprises 14 residues. Alongside a J-beta primer mix, a sample-barcoded 5' primer served in a second PCR lasting about 7 to 12 cycles. Every sample gave at least 2.5 million paired-end reads containing CDR3. TCRdb passed the 5' RACE reads through MiXCR, listing each CDR3 protein once. The sample shows approximately 1.5 million distinct CDR3 sequences, 42% of them seen only once. The source material was blood. The chain employs TRBV5-1 and TRBJ2-7; TRBD1 is a possible D gene (5 bases). The TCR originated in a woman between 18 and 29 years old in good health. The CDR3 loop reads CASSLAGIPYEQYF. CDR3 sequence (DNA): TGCGCCAGCAGCTTGGCAGGGATCCCCTACGAGCAGTACTTC.